This T cell receptor beta chain was sequenced in a study of shared clonotypes between healthy human individuals. The data were produced by immunoSEQ multiplex PCR, yet TCRdb's version contains in-frame clones alone and is incomplete. The sample records hundreds of thousands of clones, about 74% being singletons. Looked up from germline, CDR1 is WNHNN and CDR2 is SYGVQD (reference sequence). The CDR3 consists of 15 residues. The sequenced sample was memory CD4+ T cells sorted from blood. Stated subset: CD45RA-negative fraction. This clonotype originated in a woman aged 25 to 45 in good health. The chain links TRBV10-1 to TRBJ2-5; the D is unclear. The last part of the DNA fits TRBJ2-7 better; the J call may be wrong. CDR3 DNA: TGCGCCAGCAGTGAGTCACTCGACGGCACCTACGAGCAGTACTTC. Its protein is CASSESLDGTYEQYF.